The subject of this entry is one T cell receptor beta chain. This clonotype was observed a few times. The antigen this receptor binds is unknown. No base qualities exist here, and no much larger clone lies one base off it. The data were taken from a study of T-cell memory formation after mild COVID-19 (TCRdb year 2021). About the study as a whole: TCR sequence clusters from the two donors were largely donor specific. T-cell clones expanding and contracting after mild COVID-19 in two donors were tracked by longitudinal TCRalpha and TCRbeta repertoire sequencing. Two young, previously healthy adult volunteers, one female and one male, were included in the cohort.

V is cut back by 5 bases and J by 5 bases, with 11 bases in the junction unmatched. The CDR3 spans 16 residues, from the cysteine through the phenylalanine. The entry retains the CDR3 DNA only, 48 bases that are in frame from base 1. The CDR1 and CDR2 encoded by the germline V gene (reference sequence) are SEHNR and FQNEAQ. Sequencer: Illumina NovaSeq 6000. TCRalpha and TCRbeta cDNA libraries were constructed by 5'RACE with constant-segment primers, with sample barcodes and unique molecular identifiers being introduced. RNA was extracted from every sample with Trizol reagent. Libraries were amplified in two PCR steps, with a second sample barcode and Illumina TruSeq adapters added in the second step. The libraries were sequenced on an Illumina NovaSeq using 2 x 150 bp paired-end reads. Per the authors' processing: Reads were demultiplexed and collapsed into UMI-guided consensus sequences with migec v1.2.7. Using mixcr v2.1.11, the UMI consensuses were aligned to TRA and TRB V and J templates and assembled into clonotypes. Expanded or contracted clonotypes were those called significant by both edgeR and NoisET, with noise models trained on biological replicates. For edgeR calls, the thresholds were a false discovery rate-adjusted p below 0.01 and a log2 fold-change of 1. As an exploratory analysis of dynamics, PCA with hierarchical clustering was applied to max-normalized trajectories of the 1000 most abundant clonotypes. Separately sequenced CD4+ and CD8+ repertoires were used to assign the CD4 or CD8 phenotype of responding clones. Using fastp trimming at Q25 and MiXCR clonotype assembly, TCRdb reanalyzed the public sequencing data and kept in-frame beta chains. Each entry merges the rows of one CDR3 protein and shows their most common DNA and genes. The V and J calls and clone size come from TCRdb's table, not from the authors' own analysis. This sample has some 350,000 distinct CDR3 sequences in its table, and approximately 13% of those were observed once. About a fifth of the sample is in the top ten clones.

General study outcomes and caveats: Contracting CD4+ clones were located mainly in the CM and EM memory subsets, whereas CD8+ clones were found to be enriched in EMRA. Some responding clones were detected in pre-infection memory, suggesting pre-existing cross-reactive memory T cells joined the SARS-CoV-2 response. The study covered only a couple of mild cases, and larger cohorts including severe cases with pre-infection samples were considered necessary. SARS-CoV-2 specificity of the second-wave clones peaking on day 37 was not confirmed. Clones that contracted from day 15 to 85 showed balanced CD4/CD8 phenotypes, whereas a second wave of clones that expanded from day 15 to 37 leaned towards CD4+.

Ficoll-Paque density gradient centrifugation was the method used to isolate PBMCs. The sample consisted of PBMCs or a T cell subset sorted from them (not recorded which). The sequence came from a man aged 18 to 29 who had mild COVID-19 (a few samples of this study predate the infection). The sample titles of this study are shuffled in the database, so cell type and time point are left out; the donor was told from shared clones. This sequence uses TRBV7-9 and TRBJ2-7, with 11 bases in between that match TRBD1. The CDR3 here reads CASSLLGTGGLDEQYF. The sequenced DNA: TGTGCCAGCAGCCTACTCGGGACAGGGGGTCTCGACGAGCAGTACTTC. With the portions outside the CDR3 filled from the reference TRBV7-9 and TRBJ2-7 genes, the complete variable region becomes DTGVSQNPRHKITKRGQNVTFRCDPISEHNRLYWYRQTLGQGPEFLTYFQNEAQLEKSRLLSDRFSAERPKGSFSTLEIQRTEQGDSAMYLCASSLLGTGGLDEQYFGPGTRLTVT.